This is a list of T cell receptor beta chains from one sample in a study of shared clonotypes between healthy human individuals. Profiling relied on immunoSEQ multiplex PCR, and the TCRdb table lists in-frame clones only, not all of them. The sample lists millions of clones, about 92% seen once, with roughly 1.7% in the top ten. The specimen sequenced was naive CD8+ T cells from PBMCs. These receptors were collected from a man younger than 35 in good health. Some clones in this sample may be carry-over from other donors' samples. Each CDR3 is given with its conserved first and last residue. The order of the fields is CDR3 length, J gene, V gene, clone size, D gene, CDR3 DNA, CDR3 protein. D genes are given only for firm matches. A row's size may be missing; if present it is once, few, many or a size class.

len: 14
j_gene: TRBJ2-1
v_gene: TRBV27
abundance: NA
d_gene: NA
CDR3nt: TGTGCCAGCAGTTCGCCGGGGGCCTACAATGAGCAGTTCTTC
CDR3aa: CASSSPGAYNEQFF

len: 17
j_gene: TRBJ1-5
v_gene: TRBV10-3
abundance: once
d_gene: NA
CDR3nt: TGTGCCATCAGTGAGTCGATAGGGGATTATAGCAATCAGCCCCAGCATTTT
CDR3aa: CAISESIGDYSNQPQHF

len: 16
j_gene: TRBJ1-2
v_gene: TRBV10-3
abundance: once
d_gene: NA
CDR3nt: TGTGCCATCAGTGCACGAGAGTCGAGCGCGTACTATGGCTACACCTTC
CDR3aa: CAISARESSAYYGYTF

len: 14
j_gene: TRBJ1-1
v_gene: TRBV13
abundance: NA
d_gene: NA
CDR3nt: TGTGCCAGCAGCTTAAACATGGGGAACACTGAAGCTTTCTTT
CDR3aa: CASSLNMGNTEAFF

len: 15
j_gene: TRBJ1-2
v_gene: TRBV7-2
abundance: NA
d_gene: NA
CDR3nt: TGTGCCAGCAGCCCCAGGACGGGTTCTAACTATGGCTACACCTTC
CDR3aa: CASSPRTGSNYGYTF

len: 11
j_gene: TRBJ1-2
v_gene: TRBV27
abundance: once
d_gene: TRBD1
CDR3nt: TGTGCCAGCAGAGACAGGGCTGGCTACACCTTC
CDR3aa: CASRDRAGYTF

len: 15
j_gene: TRBJ2-7
v_gene: TRBV6-6
abundance: NA
d_gene: TRBD2
CDR3nt: TGTGCCAGCAGTTACCTGGCGGGAGCGGCGTACGAGCAGTACTTC
CDR3aa: CASSYLAGAAYEQYF

len: 14
j_gene: TRBJ2-1
v_gene: TRBV7-8
abundance: once
d_gene: NA
CDR3nt: TGTGCCAGCAGCTTGGGACTGGCCCCCAATGAGCAGTTCTTC
CDR3aa: CASSLGLAPNEQFF

len: 13
j_gene: TRBJ1-2
v_gene: TRBV27
abundance: NA
d_gene: TRBD1
CDR3nt: TGTGCCAGCAGATCAGGGGGAGTCTATGGCTACACCTTC
CDR3aa: CASRSGGVYGYTF

len: 15
j_gene: TRBJ1-2
v_gene: TRBV14
abundance: NA
d_gene: NA
CDR3nt: TGTGCCAGCAGCCAGGATCTCCGGGACCGACATGGCTACACCTTC
CDR3aa: CASSQDLRDRHGYTF